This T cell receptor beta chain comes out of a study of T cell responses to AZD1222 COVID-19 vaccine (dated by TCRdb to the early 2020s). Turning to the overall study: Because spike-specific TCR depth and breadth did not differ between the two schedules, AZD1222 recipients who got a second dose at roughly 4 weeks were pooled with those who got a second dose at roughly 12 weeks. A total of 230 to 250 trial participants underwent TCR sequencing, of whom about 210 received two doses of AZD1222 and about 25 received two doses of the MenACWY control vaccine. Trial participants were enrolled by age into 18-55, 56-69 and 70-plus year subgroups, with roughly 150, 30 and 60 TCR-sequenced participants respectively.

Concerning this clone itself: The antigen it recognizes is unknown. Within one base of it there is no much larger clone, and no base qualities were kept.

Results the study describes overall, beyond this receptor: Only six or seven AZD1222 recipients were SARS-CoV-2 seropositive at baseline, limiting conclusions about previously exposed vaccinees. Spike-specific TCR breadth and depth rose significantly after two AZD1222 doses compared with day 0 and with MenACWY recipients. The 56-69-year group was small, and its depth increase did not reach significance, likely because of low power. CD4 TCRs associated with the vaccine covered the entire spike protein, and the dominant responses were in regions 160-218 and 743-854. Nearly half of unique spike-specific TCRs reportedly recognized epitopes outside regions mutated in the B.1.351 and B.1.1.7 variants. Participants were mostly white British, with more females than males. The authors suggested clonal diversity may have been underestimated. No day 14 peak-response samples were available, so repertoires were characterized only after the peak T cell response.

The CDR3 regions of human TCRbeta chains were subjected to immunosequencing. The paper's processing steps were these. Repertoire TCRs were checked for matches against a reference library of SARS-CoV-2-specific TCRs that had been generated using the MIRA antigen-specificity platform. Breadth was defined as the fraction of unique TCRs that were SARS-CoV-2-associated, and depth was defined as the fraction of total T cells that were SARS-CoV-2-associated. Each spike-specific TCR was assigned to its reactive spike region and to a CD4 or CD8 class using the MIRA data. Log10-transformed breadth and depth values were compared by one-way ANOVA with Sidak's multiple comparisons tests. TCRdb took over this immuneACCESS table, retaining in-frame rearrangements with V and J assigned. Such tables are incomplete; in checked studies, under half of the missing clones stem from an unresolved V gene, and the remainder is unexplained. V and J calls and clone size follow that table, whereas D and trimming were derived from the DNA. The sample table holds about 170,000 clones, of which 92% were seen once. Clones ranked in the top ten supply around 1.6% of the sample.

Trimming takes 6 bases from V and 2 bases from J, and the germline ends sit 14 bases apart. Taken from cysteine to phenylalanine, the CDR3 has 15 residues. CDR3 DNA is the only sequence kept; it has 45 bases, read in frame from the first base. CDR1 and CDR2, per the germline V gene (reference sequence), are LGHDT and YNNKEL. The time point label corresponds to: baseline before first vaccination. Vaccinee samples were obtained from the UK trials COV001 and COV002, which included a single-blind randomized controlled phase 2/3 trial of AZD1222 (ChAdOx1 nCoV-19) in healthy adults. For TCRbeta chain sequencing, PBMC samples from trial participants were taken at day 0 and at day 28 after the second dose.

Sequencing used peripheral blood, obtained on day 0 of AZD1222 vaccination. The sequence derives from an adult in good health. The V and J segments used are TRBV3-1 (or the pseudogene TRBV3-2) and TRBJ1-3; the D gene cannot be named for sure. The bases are TGTGCCAGCAGGTCCGGGTATAGGGCTGGAAACACCATATATTTT. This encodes CASRSGYRAGNTIYF.